Below are 25 T cell receptor beta chains sequenced from a single sample in a study of OX40 agonist ivuxolimab in advanced cancers. The table came from immunoSEQ multiplex PCR; TCRdb's copy has only in-frame clones and leaves some out. The table has 35,000 to 45,000 clones, 86% seen once. Sequenced here: CD4+ or CD8+ T cells sorted from blood, sampled in a trial of the OX40 agonist ivuxolimab. The receptors derive from an adult with an advanced solid tumor such as melanoma, head and neck, liver or kidney cancer.

This sequence joins TRBV6-6 and TRBJ1-5, with 9 bases aligning to TRBD1. There are 14 residues in the CDR3. J lost 2 bases, V lost 7 bases, and 3 bases had no gene match. Germline V lookup: CDR1 MNHNY, CDR2 SVGAGI (reference sequence). The CDR3 sequence is CASNRQGGNQPQHF. The CDR3 nucleotides read TGTGCCAGCAACAGACAGGGGGGCAATCAGCCCCAGCATTTT.

The V call is TRBV4-3, the J call TRBJ1-5, with D unclear. Germline CDR1 LGHNA, CDR2 YSLEER. Trimming left V 0 bases short and J 4 bases short, with 13 bases between. The CDR3 is 16 residues long. In DNA form, the CDR3 reads TGCGCCAGCAGCCAAGAAGGGTTAGCGGGGAATCAGCCCCAGCATTTT. Its protein is CASSQEGLAGNQPQHF.

J is TRBJ2-7 and V is TRBV5-1; D not resolved. CDR1 SGHRS and CDR2 YFSETQ come from the germline V gene. This CDR3 comprises 12 residues. The germline V and J ends were trimmed by 3 bases and 4 bases, with 8 bases remaining between them. CDR3 residues: CASSSMGYEQYF. The CDR3 DNA is TGCGCCAGCAGCTCGATGGGTTACGAGCAGTACTTC.

The rearrangement links TRBV13 to TRBJ2-5, with D possibly TRBD2 on 7 matching bases. Germline loops: CDR1 PRHDT, CDR2 FYEKMQ (reference sequence). This CDR3 is built from 15 residues. The V and J ends lost 4 bases and 5 bases respectively, with 17 bases between them. Here the CDR3 DNA reads TGTGCCAGCAGCTCTTGGGGGGGGGCCTGGGAGACCCAGTACTTC. This gives the protein CASSSWGGAWETQYF.

The chain recombines TRBV27 with TRBJ1-1; no definite D call. Trimming took 5 bases from V and 6 from J, leaving 16 bases between them. Germline CDR1 MNHEY, CDR2 SMNVEV (reference sequence). CDR3 size: 14 residues. The CDR3, as DNA: TGTGCCAGCAGTCCATGGACGACCCCCTCTGAAGCTTTCTTT. As protein: CASSPWTTPSEAFF.

The chain carries TRBV25-1 and TRBJ1-5; D ambiguous. The CDR3 extends over 13 amino acids. Germline V gene lookup returns CDR1 MGHDK and CDR2 SYGVNS. Deletions cut 4 bases from V and 1 base from J, with 5 bases between. The CDR3 region is CASSGMSNQPQHF. As DNA, the CDR3 is TGTGCCAGCAGTGGGATGAGCAATCAGCCCCAGCATTTT. The complete variable domain, with remaining parts taken from reference TRBV25-1 and TRBJ1-5, reads EADIYQTPRYLVIGTGKKITLECSQTMGHDKMYWYQQDPGMELHLIHYSYGVNSTEKGDLSSESTVSRIRTEHFPLTLESARPSHTSQYLCASSGMSNQPQHFGDGTRLSIL.

This clone appeared a single time. The CDR3, as DNA: TGTGCCAGCAGTTCCCCCACCACTGAAGCTTTCTTT. Its translation: CASSSPTTEAFF. This chain joins TRBV28 and TRBJ1-1; D gene uncertain. The length of the CDR3 is 12 residues. Trimming took off 4 bases at V and 4 bases at J, with 7 bases between the two ends. Germline V gene lookup returns CDR1 MDHEN and CDR2 SYDVKM.

This clone was picked up one time. The chain is built from TRBV5-1 and TRBJ2-2, with TRBD2 identical over 10 bases. Germline V CDR1 and CDR2: SGHRS, YFSETQ. The CDR3 contains 17 residues. Trimming took 0 bases from V and 4 from J; bases not matched to a gene: 6. Here the CDR3 reads CASSLVRAGGRTGELFF. The CDR3 DNA sequence: TGCGCCAGCAGCTTGGTTCGAGCGGGGGGGCGCACCGGGGAGCTGTTTTTT.

The chain links TRBV6-1 to TRBJ2-5; 7 bases are a match to TRBD1. Germline trimming cut 6 bases from V and 5 bases from J; bases unmatched to any gene: 12. Germline lookup yields CDR1 MNHNS and CDR2 SASEGT. The CDR3 runs 15 residues. For the CDR3, the DNA is TGTGCCAGCAGCGAGATCCGGGACAGCGTGGAGACCCAGTACTTC. This gives the protein CASSEIRDSVETQYF.

Worth noting for this clone: Sequence at one end of the junction differs from germline and may be a read error. The genes are TRBV6-1 and TRBJ1-5; 8 bases are a match to TRBD1. The germline gives CDR1 MNHNS, CDR2 SASEGT. CDR3 length: 14 amino acids. For the CDR3, the DNA is TGTGCCGGCAGGGGGCCAGGAGGCAATCAGCCCCAGCATTTT. This translates into CAGRGPGGNQPQHF.

The CDR3 loop is CATSRVLGQNYEQYF. The CDR3 region has the DNA TGTGCCACCAGCAGAGTATTAGGGCAAAATTACGAGCAGTACTTC. The genes are TRBV15 and TRBJ2-7; D uncertain. The CDR3 consists of 15 residues. From germline, CDR1 is LNHNV and CDR2 YYDKDF (reference sequence). Trimming shortened V by 1 base and J by 4 bases, and 14 bases separated the two germline ends.

The J gene is TRBJ1-1, the V gene TRBV7-2; TRBD1 matches 8 bases. J was trimmed by 1 base and V by 3 bases; bases with no gene match: 4. This CDR3 comprises 15 residues. Germline assignment: CDR1 SGHTA and CDR2 FQGNSA. The CDR3 DNA follows: TGTGCCAGCAGCTTTCCCCAGGGGGCGAACACTGAAGCTTTCTTT. Translation gives CASSFPQGANTEAFF.

This clone qualifies as medium-sized. The chain combines TRBV25-1 with TRBJ1-2; possibly TRBD1 for D (5 bases). Looked up from germline, CDR1 is MGHDK and CDR2 is SYGVNS. The CDR3 contains 15 residues. V was shortened by 1 base and J by 4 bases, with 13 bases between the two germline ends. The CDR3 DNA sequence: TGTGCCAGCAGTGAATTGGGGGTCGAAAGCTATGGCTACACCTTC. The encoded protein is CASSELGVESYGYTF.

This clone was counted a few times. This chain connects TRBV7-2 to TRBJ2-7, with D possibly TRBD2 on 6 matching bases. The CDR3 is 14 residues long. CDR1 is SGHTA and CDR2 is FQGNSA in the germline V gene. V dropped 2 bases and J dropped 5 bases, with 13 bases sitting between them. DNA for the CDR3: TGTGCCAGCAGCTTAACGGCTAGCGCCCACGAGCAGTACTTC. It yields the protein CASSLTASAHEQYF.

This clone was counted only a few times. This chain connects TRBV4-2 to TRBJ1-1; TRBD1 matches 7 bases. Germline V lookup: CDR1 LGHNA, CDR2 YNFKEQ. With 0 bases clipped from V and 2 bases from J, the junction kept 6 bases outside the gene matches. This CDR3 is built from 16 residues. In nucleotides, the CDR3 is TGTGCCAGCAGCCAAGACCCCGGGACAGTTAACACTGAAGCTTTCTTT. It translates to CASSQDPGTVNTEAFF.

The CDR3 loop reads CASSDRERPQHF. The CDR3 region has the DNA TGTGCCAGCAGCGATAGGGAAAGGCCCCAGCATTTT. The chain employs TRBV21-1 and TRBJ1-5. TRBV21-1 is a pseudogene segment. CDR3 length equals 12 residues.

The chain links TRBV9 to TRBJ1-2; the D gene is possibly TRBD1 (5 bases). Germline CDR1 SGDLS, CDR2 YYNGEE. The germline V and J ends were trimmed by 3 bases and 3 bases, with 21 bases remaining between them. The CDR3 is 17 amino acids. The CDR3 bases are TGTGCCAGCAGCGAAACCTTGGCGGGGGGTCTTGACTATGGCTACACCTTC. This encodes CASSETLAGGLDYGYTF.

In DNA, the CDR3 is TGTGCCTGGAGCCCAAGGGCTGAAGCTTTCTTT. This sequence encodes CAWSPRAEAFF. The rearrangement links TRBV30 to TRBJ1-1; no definite D call. Trimming took 3 bases from V and 6 from J, leaving 8 bases between them. Germline V gene sequence: CDR1 GTSNPN, CDR2 SVGIG (reference sequence). CDR3 length: 11 residues.

The genes are TRBV5-1 and TRBJ2-5; 7 bases agree with TRBD2. This CDR3 has 15 residues. J gave up 5 bases and V 4 bases, and 11 bases lay outside the gene matches. Germline CDR1 reads SGHRS; CDR2 reads YFSETQ. The CDR3 sequence is CASSDLESGVETQYF. As DNA, the CDR3 is TGCGCCAGCAGCGACCTAGAAAGCGGGGTGGAGACCCAGTACTTC.

CDR3 coding DNA: TGTGCCAGCTCCCTAGCGTCCAATGAGCAGTTCTTC. Amino acids: CASSLASNEQFF. The chain has TRBV18 and TRBJ2-1, with a possible D match to TRBD2 (6 bases). The CDR3 contains 12 residues. In germline, CDR1 is KGHSH, CDR2 LQKENI. Trimming removed 6 bases from V and 6 bases from J, with 9 bases in between.

This rearrangement joins TRBV4-1 to TRBJ1-2, with D possibly being TRBD1 (6 bases). Deletions cut 1 base from V and 2 bases from J, with 11 bases between. Germline V gene sequence: CDR1 MGHRA, CDR2 YSYEKL. The CDR3 sequence is 15 residues long. CDR3 in amino acids: CASSQAGTPNYGYTF. CDR3 in DNA: TGCGCCAGCAGCCAAGCCGGGACACCAAACTATGGCTACACCTTC.

This clone was seen once. The rearrangement uses TRBV9 and TRBJ2-7; the D gene is possibly TRBD1 (5 bases). CDR3 length: 13 residues. Germline V gene data show CDR1 as SGDLS and CDR2 as YYNGEE. The V end lost 0 bases, the J end lost 5 bases, and 9 bases lay between the germline ends. CDR3 DNA sequence: TGTGCCAGCAGCGTAGCTGGCAGGGACGAGCAGTACTTC. It specifies CASSVAGRDEQYF. The whole variable domain, remainder taken from reference TRBV9 and TRBJ2-7, is DSGVTQTPKHLITATGQRVTLRCSPRSGDLSVYWYQQSLDQGLQFLIQYYNGEERAKGNILERFSAQQFPDLHSELNLSSLELGDSALYFCASSVAGRDEQYFGPGTRLTVT.

CDR3 DNA sequence: TGTGCCAGCAGCGTAGAAACCAGGACCTACAATGAGCAGTTCTTC. Translated, it gives CASSVETRTYNEQFF. The V gene is TRBV9, the J gene TRBJ2-1; D is unclear. The CDR3 is 15 amino acids. Trimming removed 0 bases from V and 2 bases from J, with 9 bases in between. Germline CDR1 and CDR2: SGDLS and YYNGEE.

This sequence joins TRBV9 and TRBJ2-5; D gene unclear. Judging by the DNA end, TRBJ2-7 fits better; the J call may be wrong. CDR1 is SGDLS, CDR2 YYNGEE, per germline. The CDR3 extends over 15 amino acids. The CDR3, as DNA: TGTGCCAGCAGCCCAGTGGAGTTTTACCCCTACGAGCAGTACTTC. This encodes CASSPVEFYPYEQYF.

The table lists this clone with a count of one. The rearrangement links TRBV5-6 to TRBJ1-3; D ambiguous. CDR3 length: 11 amino acids. Germline V gives CDR1 SGHDT, CDR2 YYEEEE. Trimming pared 0 bases from V and 8 bases from J, leaving 3 bases between. CDR3 nucleotide sequence: TGTGCCAGCAGCTTGGATGACACCATATATTTT. Translation gives CASSLDDTIYF. Full variable domain (rest looked up from reference TRBV5-6 and TRBJ1-3): DAGVTQSPTHLIKTRGQQVTLRCSPKSGHDTVSWYQQALGQGPQFIFQYYEEEERQRGNFPDRFSGHQFPNYSSELNVNALLLGDSALYLCASSLDDTIYFGEGSWLTVV.